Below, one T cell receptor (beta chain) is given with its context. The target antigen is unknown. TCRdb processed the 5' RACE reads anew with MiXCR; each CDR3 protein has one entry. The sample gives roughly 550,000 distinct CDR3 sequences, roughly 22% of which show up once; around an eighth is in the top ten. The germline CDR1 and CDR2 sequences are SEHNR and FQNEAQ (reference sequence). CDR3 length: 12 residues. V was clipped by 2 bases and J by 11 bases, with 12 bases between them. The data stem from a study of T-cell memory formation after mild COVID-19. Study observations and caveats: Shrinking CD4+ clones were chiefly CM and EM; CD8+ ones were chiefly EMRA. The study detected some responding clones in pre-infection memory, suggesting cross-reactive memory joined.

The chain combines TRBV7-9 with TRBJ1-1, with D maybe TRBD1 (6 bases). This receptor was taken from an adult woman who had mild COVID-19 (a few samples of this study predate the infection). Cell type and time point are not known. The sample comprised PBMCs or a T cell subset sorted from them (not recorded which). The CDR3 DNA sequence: TGTGCCAGCAGCTTAAGTTCAGGGGCTGCTTTCTTT. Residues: CASSLSSGAAFF.